This is a list of T cell receptor beta chains from one sample in a study of shared clonotypes between healthy human individuals. Assay used: immunoSEQ multiplex PCR; TCRdb lists only in-frame clones, some missing. This sample carries 2 million to 3 million clones, over 85% of them seen once, and the ten largest clones take approximately 0.36%. Sample: naive CD4+ T cells from PBMCs. Every receptor here comes from a man aged 18 to 30 in good health. Some clones in this sample may be carry-over from other donors' samples. Both conserved end residues are part of each CDR3. A D gene is named only where the DNA matches it firmly. Expanded clones are given a class, and other clones once, few, many or no size at all.

d_call | j_call | v_call | clone_size | cdr3_aa | cdr3_nt
NA | TRBJ2-1 | TRBV5-4 | NA | CASSAGWDNYNEQFF | TGTGCCAGCAGCGCCGGTTGGGACAACTACAATGAGCAGTTCTTC
NA | TRBJ2-2 | TRBV7-3 | NA | CASSQRRMADTGELFF | TGTGCCAGCAGCCAAAGACGGATGGCCGACACCGGGGAGCTGTTTTTT
NA | TRBJ2-1 | TRBV2 | NA | CASGRGTPNEQFF | TGTGCCAGCGGGCGGGGTACACCTAATGAGCAGTTCTTC
TRBD1 | TRBJ2-5 | TRBV28 | NA | CASSYRTGEETQYF | TGTGCCAGCAGTTATCGGACAGGAGAAGAGACCCAGTACTTC
NA | TRBJ2-6 | TRBV29-1 | once | CSATRPGANVLTF | TGCAGCGCCACGCGTCCTGGGGCCAACGTCCTGACTTTC
NA | TRBJ2-1 | TRBV10-3 | NA | CAISESGGQFNNEQFF | TGTGCCATCAGTGAGTCCGGGGGGCAATTCAACAATGAGCAGTTCTTC
NA | TRBJ2-7 | TRBV11-2 | NA | CASSLAVQGPRRGSYEQYF | TGTGCCAGCAGCTTAGCGGTTCAGGGACCAAGGAGGGGCTCCTACGAGCAGTACTTC
NA | TRBJ1-5 | TRBV18 | NA | CASSPGGNSNQPQHF | TGTGCCAGCTCACCGGGGGGGAACAGCAATCAGCCCCAGCATTTT
TRBD2 | TRBJ2-1 | TRBV30 | NA | CAWISLAGHYNEQFF | TGTGCCTGGATATCGCTAGCGGGACATTACAATGAGCAGTTCTTC
NA | TRBJ1-1 | TRBV10-3 | once | CAIRPGLNTEAFF | TGTGCCATCAGGCCAGGGCTGAACACTGAAGCTTTCTTT
TRBD2 | TRBJ2-7 | TRBV25-1 | NA | CASSEASGRVNEQYF | TGTGCCAGCAGTGAGGCTAGCGGGAGAGTCAACGAGCAGTACTTC
TRBD1 | TRBJ2-7 | TRBV27 | NA | CASIKTGGGSYEQYF | TGTGCCAGCATAAAGACAGGGGGGGGGTCCTACGAGCAGTACTTC
NA | TRBJ1-5 | TRBV6-6 | NA | CAEGDGNSNQPQHF | TGTGCCGAGGGGGACGGCAATAGCAATCAGCCCCAGCATTTT
NA | TRBJ2-7 | TRBV28 | NA | CASIHAGLTYEQYF | TGTGCCAGCATCCATGCCGGGCTCACCTACGAGCAGTACTTC
NA | TRBJ1-1 | TRBV29-1 | few | CSVARMNTEAFF | TGCAGCGTTGCCCGGATGAACACTGAAGCTTTCTTT
NA | TRBJ2-2 | TRBV18 | once | CASSPWTESNIPTGELFF | TGTGCCAGCTCACCTTGGACAGAGTCAAACATTCCCACCGGGGAGCTGTTTTTT
NA | TRBJ1-5 | TRBV19 | NA | CASSIAPWAGADQPQHF | TGTGCCAGTAGTATAGCCCCTTGGGCAGGGGCCGATCAGCCCCAGCATTTT
NA | TRBJ2-2 | TRBV6-5 | NA | CASGTHNTGELFF | TGTGCCAGTGGGACACATAACACCGGGGAGCTGTTTTTT
TRBD2 | TRBJ2-3 | TRBV5-1 | NA | CASSSGLAGKRTDTQYF | TGCGCCAGCAGCTCGGGACTAGCGGGGAAACGCACAGATACGCAGTATTTT
NA | TRBJ2-7 | TRBV6-5 | NA | CASSPIGLGRNEQYF | TGTGCCAGCAGCCCTATAGGATTGGGTAGAAACGAGCAGTACTTC
TRBD2 | TRBJ2-1 | TRBV9 | NA | CASTRLAGVGEQFF | TGTGCCAGCACCCGACTAGCGGGAGTAGGGGAGCAGTTCTTC
NA | TRBJ1-1 | TRBV2 | NA | CASSEEGEAFF | TGTGCCAGCAGTGAAGAGGGTGAAGCTTTCTTT
NA | TRBJ2-1 | TRBV7-3 | NA | CASSFYRTGTRGEQFF | TGTGCCAGCAGCTTTTACCGTACGGGGACGCGGGGTGAGCAGTTCTTC
TRBD2 | TRBJ2-7 | TRBV4-1 | NA | CASSQEASGRPRQYF | TGCGCCAGCAGCCAAGAGGCCAGCGGGAGACCCCGTCAGTACTTC
TRBD1 | TRBJ1-4 | TRBV28 | NA | CASRDGTGGEKLFF | TGTGCCAGCAGGGACGGGACAGGGGGTGAAAAACTGTTTTTT
TRBD1 | TRBJ2-4 | TRBV5-6 | NA | CASSMGTGKNIQYF | TGTGCCAGCAGCATGGGGACAGGGAAAAACATTCAGTACTTC
NA | TRBJ2-7 | TRBV7-9 | NA | CASSIGTGSAYEQYF | TGTGCCAGCAGCATAGGGACGGGAAGCGCCTACGAGCAGTACTTC
TRBD1 | TRBJ1-1 | TRBV27 | NA | CASSRTQGAFGRNTEAFF | TGTGCCAGCAGCCGGACCCAGGGGGCCTTCGGGAGGAACACTGAAGCTTTCTTT
NA | TRBJ2-3 | TRBV7-2 | NA | CASSSVTDTQYF | TGTGCCAGCAGCTCCGTCACAGATACGCAGTATTTT
NA | TRBJ1-1 | TRBV13 | NA | CASSFPTGNTEAFF | TGTGCCAGCAGCTTCCCGACAGGGAACACTGAAGCTTTCTTT
NA | TRBJ1-5 | TRBV6-1 | NA | CASSEVVGHRNQPQHF | TGTGCCAGCAGTGAAGTGGTGGGACACCGCAATCAGCCCCAGCATTTT
NA | TRBJ2-7 | TRBV28 | NA | CASGEGPYEQYF | TGTGCCAGCGGCGAAGGCCCTTACGAGCAGTACTTC
NA | TRBJ2-2 | TRBV5-1 | NA | CASSSPKEGGELFF | TGCGCCAGCAGCTCCCCGAAGGAGGGCGGGGAGCTGTTTTTT
NA | TRBJ2-1 | TRBV6-5 | NA | CASSYGVVVDEQFF | TGTGCCAGCAGTTACGGGGTTGTCGTGGATGAGCAGTTCTTC
TRBD1 | TRBJ1-1 | TRBV14 | NA | CASSQRTGLPHEAFF | TGTGCCAGCAGCCAGAGGACAGGGCTTCCTCATGAAGCTTTCTTT
TRBD1 | TRBJ2-1 | TRBV5-3 | NA | CARYIRTGGLQEQFF | TGTGCCAGATACATCCGGACAGGGGGATTACAGGAGCAGTTCTTC
TRBD1 | TRBJ1-1 | TRBV10-3 | few | CAISERTGETEAFF | TGTGCCATCAGTGAACGGACAGGGGAAACTGAAGCTTTCTTT
TRBD1 | TRBJ2-3 | TRBV9 | NA | CASSRQGVTDTQYF | TGTGCCAGTTCAAGACAGGGGGTCACAGATACGCAGTATTTT
TRBD2 | TRBJ2-1 | TRBV14 | NA | CASSPWTGGYNEQFF | TGTGCCAGCAGCCCATGGACGGGGGGGTACAATGAGCAGTTCTTC
NA | TRBJ1-2 | TRBV28 | NA | CASSYRYGYTF | TGTGCCAGCAGCTACCGATATGGCTACACCTTC
NA | TRBJ2-3 | TRBV4-2 | NA | CASSQEGRTDTQYF | TGTGCCAGCAGCCAAGAAGGTCGGACAGATACGCAGTATTTT
NA | TRBJ2-6 | TRBV28 | NA | CASSFMSSGANVLTF | TGTGCCAGCAGTTTTATGTCCTCTGGGGCCAACGTCCTGACTTTC
NA | TRBJ1-1 | TRBV4-3 | NA | CASSQATGLSTEAFF | TGCGCCAGCAGCCAAGCAACAGGGCTTAGCACTGAAGCTTTCTTT
NA | TRBJ2-4 | TRBV9 | NA | CASSVDGVQAQYF | TGTGCCAGCAGCGTAGATGGCGTACAGGCCCAGTACTTC
NA | TRBJ2-7 | TRBV7-3 | NA | CASSPDSLSNYEQYF | TGTGCCAGCAGCCCTGACTCCCTCTCAAACTACGAGCAGTACTTC
TRBD1 | TRBJ2-1 | TRBV6-4 | NA | CASSRDSHNEQFF | TGTGCCAGCAGCCGGGACAGCCACAATGAGCAGTTCTTC
TRBD2 | TRBJ2-5 | TRBV10-2 | NA | CASKRELWEETQYF | TGCGCCAGCAAGCGGGAGTTGTGGGAAGAGACCCAGTACTTC
NA | TRBJ1-2 | TRBV7-9 | NA | CASSRAMIGSNYGYTF | TGTGCCAGCAGCCGGGCTATGATAGGTTCCAACTATGGCTACACCTTC
NA | TRBJ1-6 | TRBV28 | NA | CASSFSTGNSPLHF | TGTGCCAGCAGTTTTAGTACCGGCAATTCACCCCTCCACTTT
TRBD2 | TRBJ2-1 | TRBV5-1 | NA | CASSPTLGSGRDEQFF | TGCGCCAGCAGCCCGACCTTGGGTAGCGGGAGGGATGAGCAGTTCTTC
NA | TRBJ1-5 | TRBV6-1 | few | CASSVQQTSNQPQHF | TGTGCCAGCAGTGTGCAGCAGACCAGCAATCAGCCCCAGCATTTT
NA | TRBJ1-2 | TRBV19 | NA | CASSRDWDPLIEGYTF | TGTGCCAGTAGTAGGGACTGGGATCCATTGATTGAAGGCTACACCTTC
TRBD2 | TRBJ2-1 | TRBV2 | NA | CASSGSGSSYNEQFF | TGTGCCAGCAGTGGAAGCGGGAGCTCCTACAATGAGCAGTTCTTC
NA | TRBJ2-7 | TRBV6-1 | NA | CASSERGGEQYF | TGTGCCAGCAGTGAACGGGGCGGGGAGCAGTACTTC
TRBD2 | TRBJ2-2 | TRBV14 | NA | CASSNRDYNTGELFF | TGTGCCAGCAGCAACCGGGACTACAACACCGGGGAGCTGTTTTTT
TRBD2 | TRBJ2-1 | TRBV18 | NA | CASSLRTLAGDEQFF | TGTGCCAGCTCACTAAGAACTCTAGCGGGAGACGAGCAGTTCTTC
NA | TRBJ2-5 | TRBV28 | NA | CASSLGGARGRETQYF | TGTGCCAGCAGTTTAGGGGGTGCGCGAGGGCGGGAGACCCAGTACTTC